This TCR beta chain originates from a study of technical replicates of blood from four donors. There are 15 residues in the CDR3. J lost 0 bases, V lost 4 bases, and 6 bases had no gene match. Germline CDR1 reads LGHNA; CDR2 reads YSLEER. TCRdb's table, derived via immunoSEQ multiplex PCR, lists solely in-frame clones and lacks some. Counted here are under 65,000 clones, 80% to 95% occurring once; the ten biggest clones make up approximately 3.9%. This TCR derives from a human donor in good health. Some clones in this sample may be carry-over from other donors' samples. Sequenced material: PBMCs. The rearrangement links TRBV4-3 to TRBJ2-7; 7 bases match TRBD2. The CDR3 sequence: CASSPGRLASYEQYF. CDR3 nucleotides: TGCGCCAGCAGCCCCGGTCGACTAGCCTCCTACGAGCAGTACTTC.